A few counts support the clone carrying this T cell receptor (beta chain). Each CDR3 protein gets one entry after TCRdb re-called the 5' RACE reads with MiXCR. Here the sample spans around 230,000 distinct CDR3 sequences, 5% to 7% being singletons. This specimen belongs to a study of identical twins. The CDR3 totals 11 residues. Germline assignment: CDR1 SGHDT and CDR2 YYEEEE. With 4 bases removed from V and 3 bases from J, the gap between germline ends came to 4 bases. These records were also assigned to another study, of T cells expressing NK-cell markers.

The sequence derives from a woman under 30 in good health. Sequencing input: CD8+ T cells sorted from blood. V and J are TRBV5-6 and TRBJ2-5; unclear D gene. As DNA, the CDR3 is TGTGCCAGCAGCGATAAAGAGACCCAGTACTTC. Protein: CASSDKETQYF.